This T cell receptor beta chain was recorded in a study of patients and donors after allogeneic stem cell transplantation. TCRdb redid the calling of the RT-PCR reads with MiXCR, one entry per CDR3 protein. This sample has about a million distinct CDR3 sequences, with more than 15% found just once. This clonotype was counted between two and nine times. The TCR originated in a human donor who was either an allogeneic HSCT recipient or a stem cell or donor lymphocyte infusion donor (not recorded which). It is not recorded whose cells these are; they may come from a transplant donor. Sequencing was performed on blood, either unsorted or a sorted T cell fraction (not recorded which).

The CDR3 nucleotides read TGTGCCAGCAGTCGACAGACTGAAAAACTGTTTTTT. Protein: CASSRQTEKLFF. The chain couples TRBV7-9 to TRBJ1-4, with D possibly matching TRBD1 (5 bases). Looked up from germline, CDR1 is SEHNR and CDR2 is FQNEAQ (reference sequence). This CDR3 has 12 residues. Trimming removed 6 bases at V and 7 bases at J, with 9 bases between.